This TCR beta chain was documented in a study of cytomegalovirus exposure and HLA in healthy donors. Vbeta (60) and Jbeta (13) primers were used in the PCR. Produced via immunoSEQ multiplex PCR; TCRdb's table is partial and in-frame only. Altogether 170,000 or so clones are present, about 84% being singletons, with the ten largest covering about 4.9%. Study-wide points: Investigators reported 164 TCR beta chains as tied to cytomegalovirus. In a later analysis, HLA-associated beta chains showed higher expansion and lower generation probabilities than comparable chains. In vitro confirmation showed a few CMV-associated chains to be CMV antigen specific.

V dropped 2 bases and J dropped 6 bases, with 8 bases sitting between them. The CDR3 has 13 amino acids. CDR1 and CDR2 from the germline V gene are MGHDK and SYGVNS. As regards this clone: Its specificity is not known.

The sample consisted of PBMCs. The TCR comes from a man younger than 30 in good health and CMV-seronegative. The rearrangement uses TRBV25-1 and TRBJ1-5; D may be TRBD1 (6 bases). In nucleotides, the CDR3 is TGTGCCAGCAGTGAAGTACAGGGTCAGCCCCAGCATTTT. This encodes CASSEVQGQPQHF.